This T cell receptor (beta chain) appears in the sequencing data of a study of T cell changes during pregnancy in multiple sclerosis (dated by TCRdb to the late 2010s). Background for the entire study: In women with multiple sclerosis, the researchers looked at how the T cell repertoire shifted as pregnancy progressed.

The trim is 11 bases for V and 0 bases for J, with a gap of 16 bases between the germline ends. CDR1 MNHEY and CDR2 SVGAGI are derived from the germline V gene. The CDR3 runs 14 residues from the cysteine to the phenylalanine. Only the CDR3 region is kept as DNA, spanning 42 bases read in frame from base 1. Points on this clone: Its antigen is still unknown. Per-base qualities were not stored, and no clone one base away is much larger.

To prepare the library, the immunoSEQ multiplex PCR assay was applied. This immuneACCESS table, as held by TCRdb, lists in-frame sequences with V and J called but not all clones. Of the missing ones, under half trace to an unresolved V gene in checked studies; the others have no known cause. This sample holds over 25,000 clones; 91% were observed only once. The ten largest clones take up around 3.9% of the sample. Recombination linked TRBV6-5 to TRBJ1-1, with the D gene too uncertain to name. The sequenced sample was CD8+ T cells from peripheral blood mononuclear cells, obtained in the second trimester of pregnancy. The receptor's source is a female donor in good health, enrolled as a control in a pregnancy study. In nucleotides, the sequence is TGTGCCGCTCACTTTAAGGGAGTGAACACTGAAGCTTTCTTT. Translation gives CAAHFKGVNTEAFF.